This entry lists 32 T cell receptor beta chains sequenced from one sample in a study of OX40 agonist ivuxolimab in advanced cancers. The assay was immunoSEQ multiplex PCR, and TCRdb's table has in-frame clones only and misses some. The sample lists approximately 86,000 clones; roughly 84% were seen once. The sample here was CD4+ or CD8+ T cells sorted from blood, taken in a trial of the OX40 agonist ivuxolimab. These receptors were taken from an adult with an advanced solid tumor such as melanoma, head and neck, liver or kidney cancer.

The CDR3 DNA reads as TGTGCCAGCAGTGGGCCTAGCGAAAAGACCCAGTACTTC. It specifies CASSGPSEKTQYF. This chain joins TRBV2 and TRBJ2-5; D possibly corresponds to TRBD2 (6 bases). V was pared by 4 bases and J by 6 bases, with 12 bases between. The CDR3 has 13 residues. Germline CDR1 reads SNHLY; CDR2 reads FYNNEI.

V is TRBV19 and J is TRBJ1-5, with a possible D match to TRBD1 (6 bases). This CDR3 is built from 14 residues. V lost 7 bases and J 3 bases, leaving 13 bases between the germline ends. CDR1 is LNHDA, CDR2 SQIVND, per germline (reference sequence). This CDR3 reads CASNQDSNNQPQHF. CDR3 nucleotide sequence: TGTGCCAGTAACCAGGACAGCAACAATCAGCCCCAGCATTTT.

This clone has only one observation. The J gene is TRBJ1-6, the V gene TRBV5-1; tentative D call: TRBD1 (5 bases). CDR1 and CDR2 from the germline V gene are SGHRS and YFSETQ. The V end was cut by 4 bases, the J end by 0 bases, with 11 bases between. The CDR3 totals 16 residues. This chain's CDR3 is CASSPWGSSYNSPLHF. The CDR3, as DNA: TGCGCCAGCAGCCCCTGGGGGAGCTCCTATAATTCACCCCTCCACTTT. The variable domain in full, with the rest retrieved from reference TRBV5-1 and TRBJ1-6, is KAGVTQTPRYLIKTRGQQVTLSCSPISGHRSVSWYQQTPGQGLQFLFEYFSETQRNKGNFPGRFSGRQFSNSRSEMNVSTLELGDSALYLCASSPWGSSYNSPLHFGNGTRLTVT.

The chain couples TRBV2 to TRBJ2-7, with a weak D call TRBD2 (5 bases). Germline V lookup: CDR1 SNHLY, CDR2 FYNNEI. This CDR3 has 13 residues. Trimming removed 7 bases from V and 1 base from J, with 11 bases in between. The CDR3 is CASMTGDSYEQYF. The CDR3 DNA is TGTGCCAGCATGACCGGGGATTCCTACGAGCAGTACTTC.

There are many counts of this clone. This rearrangement joins TRBV29-1 to TRBJ2-7; the D gene could be TRBD1 or TRBD2 (5 bases each). Trimming took 5 bases from V and 3 from J, leaving 8 bases between them. CDR1 is SQVTM, CDR2 ANQGSEA, per germline. The CDR3 is made up of 11 amino acids. CDR3 sequence: CSVRDGYEQYF. Written as DNA, the CDR3 is TGCAGCGTTAGGGACGGCTACGAGCAGTACTTC.

The chain combines TRBV15 with TRBJ2-2; no firm D call. This CDR3 has 12 residues. V was trimmed by 2 bases and J by 4 bases, leaving 2 bases between them. The V gene's germline CDR1 is LNHNV and CDR2 YYDKDF (reference sequence). CDR3 DNA sequence: TGTGCCACCAGCAGACCCACCGGGGAGCTGTTTTTT. Protein sequence: CATSRPTGELFF.

This clone appeared a single time. The rearrangement joins TRBV18 to TRBJ1-1; no clear D gene. This CDR3 is built from 13 residues. CDR1 is KGHSH, CDR2 LQKENI, per germline. V lost 2 bases and J 3 bases, leaving 7 bases between the germline ends. Written as DNA, the CDR3 is TGTGCCAGCTCACCAGGAAGGGACACTGAAGCTTTCTTT. Amino acid sequence: CASSPGRDTEAFF.

This clone was seen at least ten times. This chain uses TRBV11-3 with TRBJ2-2; D uncertain. CDR1 and CDR2 from the germline V gene are SGHNT and YENEEA. The V end lost 5 bases, the J end lost 2 bases, and 15 bases lay between the germline ends. The CDR3 runs to 16 residues. The CDR3 coding sequence is TGTGCCAGCAGCCACCTACTCGCCCATAACACCGGGGAGCTGTTTTTT. This translates into CASSHLLAHNTGELFF.

This chain joins TRBV30 and TRBJ1-6, with D perhaps matching TRBD1 (5 bases). Trimming shortened V by 1 base and J by 3 bases, and 10 bases separated the two germline ends. Per germline, CDR1 GTSNPN and CDR2 SVGIG (reference sequence). This CDR3 has 15 residues. The CDR3 DNA sequence: TGTGCCTGGAGTGAACTGGGGGACTATAATTCACCCCTCCACTTT. Translation gives CAWSELGDYNSPLHF.

The chain links TRBV11-1 to TRBJ2-1; 8 nucleotides match TRBD2. The CDR3 covers 16 residues. Germline CDR1 SGHAT, CDR2 FQDESV (reference sequence). The ends lost 1 base at V and 2 bases at J; junction bases unmatched: 4. This chain's CDR3 is CASSLGAGEAYNEQFF. DNA for the CDR3: TGTGCCAGCAGCTTAGGAGCGGGGGAGGCCTACAATGAGCAGTTCTTC.

The J gene is TRBJ2-2, the V gene TRBV4-1, with D unclear. The V end lost 0 bases, the J end lost 7 bases, and 9 bases lay between the germline ends. Per the germline V gene, CDR1 is MGHRA and CDR2 is YSYEKL. The CDR3 extends over 14 amino acids. CDR3 protein: CASSQDAVFGELFF. The CDR3 DNA reads TGCGCCAGCAGCCAAGACGCGGTTTTCGGGGAGCTGTTTTTT.

The chain couples TRBV14 to TRBJ1-2; D is ambiguous. The germline gives CDR1 SGHDN, CDR2 FVKESK. With 3 bases removed from V and 2 bases from J, the gap between germline ends came to 7 bases. The CDR3 extends over 13 amino acids. CDR3 protein: CASSHTRNYGYTF. CDR3 nucleotides: TGTGCCAGCAGCCATACACGAAACTATGGCTACACCTTC.

This sequence joins TRBV19 and TRBJ1-1; 10 nucleotides align to TRBD1. Trimming removed 4 bases from V and 3 bases from J; junction bases left unmatched: 8. CDR3 length: 16 amino acids. Per the germline V gene, CDR1 is LNHDA and CDR2 is SQIVND (reference sequence). This chain's CDR3 is CASSTSSGQGHTEAFF. The CDR3 nucleotides read TGTGCCAGTAGTACATCCTCGGGACAGGGGCACACTGAAGCTTTCTTT.

CDR3 region: CASSSPGTPTNQPQHF. Written as DNA, the CDR3 is TGTGCCAGTAGTTCCCCCGGGACACCGACGAATCAGCCCCAGCATTTT. The chain joins TRBV19 to TRBJ1-5; perhaps TRBD1 as D (6 bases). This CDR3 has 16 amino acids. The V and J ends lost 5 bases and 4 bases respectively, with 18 bases between them. The V gene's germline CDR1 is LNHDA and CDR2 SQIVND (reference sequence).

The V and J genes are TRBV11-3 and TRBJ1-2; TRBD1 agrees at 10 bases. The CDR3 has 18 residues. V shed 1 base, J shed 4 bases, and the junction held 12 bases outside the gene matches. CDR1 is SGHNT, CDR2 YENEEA, per germline. The CDR3 region has the DNA TGTGCCAGCAGCTTAGGAAGAGGACAGGGGGGATCGGGCTATGGCTACACCTTC. Protein: CASSLGRGQGGSGYGYTF.

The genes are TRBV5-8 and TRBJ2-7, with D perhaps matching TRBD1 or TRBD2 (6 bases each). Trimming took 6 bases from V and 2 from J, leaving 21 bases between them. Per the germline V gene, CDR1 is SGHTS and CDR2 is YDEGEE. The CDR3 has 16 residues. The CDR3 region has the DNA TGTGCCAGCACCCTATCCGGGGGCGCTCCGACCTACGAGCAGTACTTC. This gives the protein CASTLSGGAPTYEQYF.

The V call is TRBV30, the J call TRBJ1-5, with D uncertain. Looked up from germline, CDR1 is GTSNPN and CDR2 is SVGIG (reference sequence). The CDR3 contains 13 residues. V was shortened by 2 bases and J by 6 bases, with 11 bases between the two germline ends. The CDR3 reads CAWSLKTGQPQHF. DNA for the CDR3: TGTGCCTGGAGTCTCAAAACGGGTCAGCCCCAGCATTTT.

This chain links TRBV7-8 with TRBJ1-1; D possibly corresponds to TRBD1 (5 bases). V shed 2 bases and J shed 0 bases, with 13 bases lying between them. This CDR3 is built from 16 residues. Germline V gene data show CDR1 as SGHVS and CDR2 as FQNEAQ. The CDR3 DNA reads TGTGCCAGCAGCTTATTTAGGGCACAGGTGAACACTGAAGCTTTCTTT. Translating gives CASSLFRAQVNTEAFF.

J is TRBJ2-5 and V is TRBV14; 8 nucleotides line up with TRBD2. The CDR3 contains 17 residues. With V trimmed by 4 bases and J by 4 bases, 14 bases remained unmatched. CDR1 and CDR2 (germline): SGHDN, FVKESK. CDR3 sequence: CASSPLRGGLFGETQYF. In DNA, the CDR3 is TGTGCCAGCAGCCCCCTACGGGGGGGTTTGTTCGGAGAGACCCAGTACTTC. Variable domain in full (rest from reference TRBV14 and TRBJ2-5): EAGVTQFPSHSVIEKGQTVTLRCDPISGHDNLYWYRRVMGKEIKFLLHFVKESKQDESGMPNNRFLAERTGGTYSTLKVQPAELEDSGVYFCASSPLRGGLFGETQYFGPGTRLLVL.

The chain has TRBV11-2 and TRBJ2-7, with D maybe TRBD1 (6 bases). Per the germline V gene, CDR1 is SGHAT and CDR2 is FQNNGV. V lost 1 base and J 0 bases, leaving 7 bases between the germline ends. The CDR3 runs to 14 residues. This CDR3 reads CASSLVGHSYEQYF. The CDR3 coding sequence is TGTGCCAGCAGCTTAGTGGGACACTCCTACGAGCAGTACTTC. Complete variable domain (other parts from reference TRBV11-2 and TRBJ2-7): EAGVAQSPRYKIIEKRQSVAFWCNPISGHATLYWYQQILGQGPKLLIQFQNNGVVDDSQLPKDRFSAERLKGVDSTLKIQPAKLEDSAVYLCASSLVGHSYEQYFGPGTRLTVT.

V is TRBV7-9 and J is TRBJ1-1, with D possibly matching TRBD1 (6 bases). V was clipped by 5 bases and J by 4 bases, with 14 bases between them. This CDR3 spans 14 amino acids. In germline, CDR1 is SEHNR, CDR2 FQNEAQ (reference sequence). CDR3 nucleotide sequence: TGTGCCAGCAGCCGGGGATGGGGGGCCACTGAAGCTTTCTTT. Its protein product is CASSRGWGATEAFF.

The chain couples TRBV9 to TRBJ1-2; D possibly corresponds to TRBD1 (5 bases). The germline gives CDR1 SGDLS, CDR2 YYNGEE. The CDR3 contains 16 residues. Trimming shortened V by 0 bases and J by 3 bases, and 15 bases separated the two germline ends. This chain's CDR3 is CASSVVSTGGDYGYTF. The CDR3 region has the DNA TGTGCCAGCAGCGTAGTATCGACGGGAGGGGACTATGGCTACACCTTC.

This chain links TRBV7-2 with TRBJ1-2; D call uncertain. Germline V gene lookup returns CDR1 SGHTA and CDR2 FQGNSA. The CDR3 is 14 residues long. The V end lost 1 base, the J end lost 2 bases, and 8 bases lay between the germline ends. DNA of the CDR3: TGTGCCAGCAGCTTAGGGCAGTTAAACTATGGCTACACCTTC. It translates to CASSLGQLNYGYTF.

The chain employs TRBV7-3 and TRBJ2-1, with 11 bases identical to TRBD2. After removal of 2 bases from V and 7 bases from J, the junction contained 7 bases not matched to a gene. Germline V gene sequence: CDR1 SGHTA, CDR2 FQGTGA. The CDR3 has 16 residues. Here the CDR3 DNA reads TGTGCCAGCAGCTTATCTCCTAGCGGGGGGTTAAATGAGCAGTTCTTC. Translated, it gives CASSLSPSGGLNEQFF.

The chain couples TRBV4-1 to TRBJ1-1; 7 positions match TRBD1. This CDR3 region has 14 residues. From germline, CDR1 is MGHRA and CDR2 YSYEKL. J lost 1 base, V lost 7 bases, and 6 bases had no gene match. The CDR3 DNA sequence: TGCGCCAGCACCCCAGGGGGAAAGAACACTGAAGCTTTCTTT. Residues: CASTPGGKNTEAFF.

V is TRBV4-1 and J is TRBJ2-7; tentatively, D is TRBD1 (6 bases). Germline V gene sequence: CDR1 MGHRA, CDR2 YSYEKL. V shed 2 bases and J shed 4 bases, with 18 bases lying between them. The CDR3 consists of 16 residues. Here the CDR3 reads CASSQIPDSSQYEQYF. CDR3 DNA: TGCGCCAGCAGCCAAATCCCGGACAGTTCGCAATACGAGCAGTACTTC.

In DNA form, the CDR3 reads TGTGCCAGTAGTACCATATACCGCGGACAGGGAGGGAGCGAGCAGTTCTTC. Residues: CASSTIYRGQGGSEQFF. The gene calls are TRBV19 and TRBJ2-1, with D possibly matching TRBD1 (8 bases). Per germline, CDR1 LNHDA and CDR2 SQIVND (reference sequence). The CDR3 runs to 17 residues. Trimming removed 4 bases from V and 10 bases from J, with 26 bases in between.

V usage is TRBV29-1 and J usage is TRBJ1-2, with D unclear. This CDR3 has 11 residues. Per germline, CDR1 SQVTM and CDR2 ANQGSEA. The ends were cut back, 2 bases at V and 8 bases at J, with 9 bases in the middle. The CDR3 DNA is TGCAGCGTTGAAAAGGGCGCCGGCTACACCTTC. This translates into CSVEKGAGYTF.

The rearrangement uses TRBV4-1 and TRBJ1-5, with 9 nucleotides matching TRBD1. The CDR3 covers 16 residues. Germline V gene sequence: CDR1 MGHRA, CDR2 YSYEKL. After removal of 0 bases from V and 5 bases from J, the junction contained 5 bases not matched to a gene. CDR3 sequence reads: CASSQEGGQGYQPQHF. The DNA of the CDR3 is TGCGCCAGCAGCCAAGAAGGAGGACAGGGGTATCAGCCCCAGCATTTT.

The chain couples TRBV5-6 to TRBJ2-1, with 12 nucleotides matching TRBD2. Trimming cost V 5 bases and J 8 bases; bases outside gene matches: 5. The CDR3 loop spans 14 amino acids. Per germline, CDR1 SGHDT and CDR2 YYEEEE. CDR3 amino acids: CASRITSGGHEQFF. DNA of the CDR3: TGTGCCAGCAGGATTACTAGCGGGGGGCATGAGCAGTTCTTC.

This chain connects TRBV6-5 to TRBJ1-6; perhaps TRBD1 as D (5 bases). Germline values: CDR1 MNHEY, CDR2 SVGAGI. The CDR3 totals 16 residues. Trimming took 0 bases from V and 9 from J, leaving 15 bases between them. CDR3 region: CASSYSIVGTGSPLHF. DNA for the CDR3: TGTGCCAGCAGTTACTCGATAGTCGGGACCGGTTCACCCCTCCACTTT.

The chain combines TRBV5-1 with TRBJ2-7, with D perhaps TRBD1 or TRBD2 (6 bases each). The CDR3 extends over 14 amino acids. CDR1 is SGHRS and CDR2 is YFSETQ in the germline V gene. Deletions cut 5 bases from V and 3 bases from J, with 15 bases between. CDR3 DNA: TGCGCCAGCAGTAGGGGGACTGGGGGCTACGAGCAGTACTTC. As protein: CASSRGTGGYEQYF.